The present TCR beta chain was sequenced within a study of blood T cell repertoires in COVID-19. Study details: From T cells, B-cell-depleted T cells, or PBMCs came the material, which was cDNA or gDNA.

This clone was counted only a few times. Assay: immunoSEQ multiplex PCR; the TCRdb copy retains only in-frame clones and omits some. The repertoire includes over 45,000 clones, roughly 87% of them detected once, and 43% sits in the top ten. V was trimmed by 2 bases and J by 9 bases, leaving 14 bases between them. This CDR3 contains 13 residues. Per germline, CDR1 GTSNPN and CDR2 SVGIG (reference sequence). Sequenced input: peripheral blood. The TCR sequence derives from a woman between 55 and 75 years old with COVID-19, enrolled during active disease. This sequence joins TRBV30 and TRBJ2-1; no definite D call. The CDR3 coding sequence is TGTGCCTGGAGTCCGGAGATAGACCCTGAGCAGTTCTTC. This sequence encodes CAWSPEIDPEQFF. Full variable domain (missing parts from reference TRBV30 and TRBJ2-1): SQTIHQWPATLVQPVGSPLSLECTVEGTSNPNLYWYRQAAGRGLQLLFYSVGIGQISSEVPQNLSASRPQDRQFILSSKKLLLSDSGFYLCAWSPEIDPEQFFGPGTRLTVL.